This T cell receptor (beta chain) stems from a study of identical twins. V was pared by 2 bases and J by 4 bases, with 5 bases of the junction left unmatched. This CDR3 spans 15 amino acids. The germline gives CDR1 ENHRY, CDR2 SYGVKD. Overall study findings and caveats: Models predicted too little out-of-frame TCR alpha sharing in monozygotic twins.

A few counts support this clonotype. Its matching antigen is unknown. Each CDR3 protein is one row after TCRdb ran MiXCR on the 5' RACE reads. The sample lists hundreds of thousands of distinct CDR3 sequences, roughly 7.1% occurring once. These same records also appear under a second study, on yellow fever vaccine responses in identical twins.

The chain has TRBV10-3 and TRBJ1-1, with 9 bases matching TRBD1. This clonotype was obtained from a woman aged 18-30 years in good health. Sequences were obtained from PBMCs. CDR3 DNA: TGTGCCATCAGTGAGCCGGGACAGGGCGGCACTGAAGCTTTCTTT. It codes for CAISEPGQGGTEAFF.